Shown below are 7 T cell receptor beta chains from a single sample sequenced in a study of patients and donors after allogeneic stem cell transplantation (dated by TCRdb to about 2020). Receptors were amplified or captured by RT-PCR. The data were produced on a NextSeq 550. In TCRdb, the public reads were trimmed at Q25 with fastp and aligned with MiXCR, with productive beta chains retained. One record per CDR3 amino acid sequence lists the most common genes and DNA. Within this sample are fewer than 500,000 distinct CDR3 sequences, with roughly 17% of them counted one time only. The top ten clonotypes cover 6.5% to 7.5% of the sample. The material sequenced was blood, either unsorted or a sorted T cell fraction (not recorded which). All receptors derive from a human donor who was either an allogeneic HSCT recipient or a stem cell or donor lymphocyte infusion donor (not recorded which). It is not recorded whose cells these are; they may come from a transplant donor.

V and J are TRBV29-1 and TRBJ1-2; the D gene is possibly TRBD1 (6 bases). The CDR3 covers 12 residues. Trimming cost V 5 bases and J 4 bases, with 11 bases left between them. Germline CDR1 reads SQVTM; CDR2 reads ANQGSEA. CDR3 loop: CSVSQTGYGYTF. CDR3 coding DNA: TGCAGCGTTTCCCAGACAGGCTATGGCTACACCTTC.

This clonotype has more than one count but fewer than ten. This chain joins TRBV12-5 and TRBJ1-1; D unresolved. Germline lookup yields CDR1 LGHNT and CDR2 FRNRAP. Trimming took 3 bases from V and 10 from J, leaving 12 bases between them. The CDR3 contains 12 residues. The CDR3 spells CASGFGTHGAFF. In DNA form, the CDR3 reads TGTGCTAGTGGTTTTGGTACCCACGGAGCTTTCTTT.

This clonotype was found a few times. The V gene is TRBV13, the J gene TRBJ2-3, with TRBD2 matching over 15 bases. Trimming at V came to 5 bases and at J to 2 bases, leaving 14 bases not matched to a gene. The germline V gene has CDR1 PRHDT and CDR2 FYEKMQ (reference sequence). This CDR3 spans 20 amino acids. The CDR3 protein is CASSQTPGLAGGYLTDTQYF. As DNA, the CDR3 is TGTGCCAGCAGCCAAACGCCGGGACTAGCGGGAGGATACCTCACAGATACGCAGTATTTT.

This clonotype appeared once. This chain joins TRBV29-1 and TRBJ2-1; D unclear. The CDR3 spans 11 residues. Germline values: CDR1 SQVTM, CDR2 ANQGSEA. V lost 7 bases, J lost 8 bases, and 12 bases lay in between. This CDR3 is CSAGPSDEQFF. CDR3 bases: TGCAGCGCCGGACCGAGCGATGAGCAGTTCTTC.

V usage is TRBV20-1 and J usage is TRBJ1-1; 7 nucleotides agree with TRBD1. Trimming took 6 bases from V and 6 from J; bases not matched to a gene: 13. CDR3 length: 14 residues. The germline gives CDR1 DFQATT, CDR2 SNEGSKA (reference sequence). The CDR3 DNA reads as TGCAGTGCAACACTTCAGGGGGGTGAGGCTGAAGCTTTCTTT. Its protein product is CSATLQGGEAEAFF.

The chain links TRBV7-6 to TRBJ1-1; D remains ambiguous. Between the trimmed V and J ends, which lost 1 base and 4 bases, there was a span of 13 bases. Germline CDR1 is SGHVS and CDR2 is FNYEAQ. This CDR3 has 15 amino acids. The CDR3 DNA reads as TGTGCCAGCAGCTTAGAAAAGGGAATAGGCACTGAAGCTTTCTTT. As protein: CASSLEKGIGTEAFF.

The chain links TRBV20-1 to TRBJ2-1; 13 bases are a match to TRBD2. The junction had 3 bases not matched to a gene; V was cut back by 4 bases and J by 6 bases. Germline CDR1 DFQATT, CDR2 SNEGSKA (reference sequence). This CDR3 is built from 14 residues. The DNA for the CDR3 is TGCAGTGCTACAGGGACTAGCGGGGTCAATGAGCAGTTCTTC. Its protein is CSATGTSGVNEQFF.